This T cell receptor (beta chain) was obtained from a study of T-cell memory formation after mild COVID-19. Study results and caveats: CD4/CD8 balance characterized clones contracting day 15 to 85, and CD4+ skew characterized later expanders. Pre-infection memory carried some responding clones, suggesting that cross-reactive memory joined.

In the case of this clonotype: Antigen specificity is unknown.

CDR3 length equals 14 residues. Trimming cost V 3 bases and J 4 bases, with 12 bases left between them. Per the germline V gene, CDR1 is MNHEY and CDR2 is SVGEGT. TCR alpha and TCR beta cDNA libraries carrying sample barcodes and UMIs came from 5'RACE with constant-segment primers. Each CDR3 protein is one row after TCRdb ran MiXCR on the 5' RACE reads. The repertoire includes tens of thousands of distinct CDR3 sequences, around 25% of them detected once, and approximately 45% sits in the top ten. The source material was PBMCs or a T cell subset sorted from them (not recorded which). The clonotype originates from a young man who had mild COVID-19 (a few samples of this study predate the infection). Cell type and time point are not known. The genes are TRBV6-2 or TRBV6-3 and TRBJ1-2, with D possibly matching TRBD1 (6 bases). The CDR3: CASSYGARGYGYTF. In nucleotides, the CDR3 is TGTGCCAGCAGTTATGGTGCCAGGGGCTATGGCTACACCTTC.